This T cell receptor beta chain stems from a study of cytomegalovirus exposure and HLA in healthy donors. Sequencing was performed with immunoSEQ multiplex PCR; in TCRdb, only in-frame clones are kept and a portion is missing. The sample lists roughly 180,000 clones, approximately 89% occurring once. The TCR sequence derives from a man aged 25-45 years in good health and CMV-seropositive. Material for sequencing was PBMCs.

CDR3 coding DNA: TGTGCCAGTACGCGGGAGACAGGGAGGGATACGCAGTATTTT. Its translation: CASTRETGRDTQYF. The chain uses TRBV19 and TRBJ2-3, with D perhaps being TRBD1 or TRBD2 (7 bases each). This CDR3 is 14 amino acids long. The germline CDR1 and CDR2 sequences are LNHDA and SQIVND (reference sequence). Trimming shortened V by 7 bases and J by 6 bases, and 17 bases separated the two germline ends. The entire variable domain, with the rest obtained from reference TRBV19 and TRBJ2-3, is as follows: DGGITQSPKYLFRKEGQNVTLSCEQNLNHDAMYWYRQDPGQGLRLIYYSQIVNDFQKGDIAEGYSVSREKKESFPLTVTSAQKNPTAFYLCASTRETGRDTQYFGPGTRLTVL.